A single sample is the source of the 26 T cell receptor delta chains below, sequenced in a study of delta chains in infants with herpesvirus infections. Gamma-chain- and delta-chain-specific primers converted PBMC RNA into TCR cDNA. TCRdb applied CATT to the RT-PCR reads for clone calling. There are around 280 delta-chain clones in the sample; 36% occur only once, and 30% lies in the top ten. This specimen was peripheral blood, taken at time point 1 of longitudinal follow-up. The receptor set was obtained from a human donor who was a Ugandan infant, either HIV-exposed or HIV-unexposed (not recorded which).

A remark on this clone: A far bigger clonotype differs at one base, so this is likely a read error. The V gene is TRDV1, the J gene TRDJ1, with D perhaps TRDD2 or TRDD3 (8 bases each). This CDR3 spans 22 amino acids. Germline V gene data show CDR1 as TSWWSYY and CDR2 as QGS. The V and J ends lost 4 bases and 0 bases respectively, with 33 bases between them. The CDR3 sequence: CALGGGIFLRVPGGPYTDKLIF. CDR3 bases: TGTGCTCTTGGGGGGGGGATCTTCCTACGAGTCCCTGGGGGACCTTACACCGATAAACTCATCTTT.

Comment on this clone: A much bigger clone sits one base away, suggesting this may be a read error. The J gene is TRDJ1, the V gene TRDV2; D may be TRDD2 or TRDD3 (7 bases each). The CDR3 totals 22 residues. Germline V gene data show CDR1 as GEAIGNYY and CDR2 as EKD. CDR3 region: CACNTFLQRSILGASYTDKLIF. The CDR3 DNA sequence: TGTGCCTGTAACACCTTCCTCCAAAGATCTATCCTGGGGGCTTCGTACACCGATAAACTCATCTTT.

For this clone: This likely stems from a read error, as it lies one base from a far larger clone. V and J are TRDV1 and TRDJ1; D possibly uses TRDD1, TRDD2 or TRDD3 (5 bases each). Germline CDR1 is TSWWSYY and CDR2 is QGS. Trimming cost V 2 bases and J 0 bases, with 43 bases left between them. This CDR3 region has 26 residues. The chain's CDR3 is CALGEGGASGEAGKSFAPFYTDKLIF. The CDR3 region has the DNA TGTGCTCTTGGGGAAGGAGGGGCCTCCGGGGAAGCTGGGAAATCATTCGCGCCCTTCTACACCGATAAACTCATCTTT.

The chain is built from TRDV1 and TRDJ1; the D is unclear. Germline V gene sequence: CDR1 TSWWSYY, CDR2 QGS. Trimming cost V 5 bases and J 8 bases, with 21 bases left between them. CDR3 size: 15 residues. The CDR3 here is CALGLKMDAARKLIF. CDR3 sequence (DNA): TGTGCTCTTGGGCTCAAGATGGACGCCGCAAGGAAACTCATCTTT.

Comments on this clone: It is likely a read error: a sequence one base away is far more abundant. This chain links TRDV1 with TRDJ1; no reliable D call. The CDR3 is made up of 19 amino acids. Germline-derived CDR1 and CDR2 are TSWWSYY and QGS. Deletions cut 0 bases from V and 0 bases from J, with 20 bases between. CDR3 region: CALGELIPAGVRYTDKLIF. For the CDR3, the DNA is TGTGCTCTTGGGGAACTTATCCCCGCAGGGGTAAGGTACACCGATAAACTCATCTTT.

By proportion, this clone is large. CDR3 residues: CACDQVLGDTPRDTRQMFF. The CDR3 nucleotides are TGTGCCTGTGACCAGGTACTGGGGGATACTCCCCGAGACACCCGACAGATGTTTTTC. The chain combines TRDV2 with TRDJ3; TRDD3 matches 12 bases. After removal of 3 bases from V and 7 bases from J, the junction contained 12 bases not matched to a gene. Germline CDR1 and CDR2: GEAIGNYY and EKD. This CDR3 has 19 amino acids.

Details on this clone: Since a far larger clone is one base different, this is likely a read error. Additional DNA sequences in this sample encode the identical CDR3. The chain joins TRDV1 to TRDJ1, with a tentative D call TRDD3 (5 bases). CDR1 is TSWWSYY and CDR2 is QGS in the germline V gene. The CDR3 length is 22 residues. V lost 2 bases and J 0 bases, leaving 31 bases between the germline ends. The CDR3 coding sequence is TGTGCTCTTGGGGAAAGGAAGAGGATATCAATGTCTGTCCCGTCGAACACCGATAAACTCATCTTT. The encoded protein is CALGERKRISMSVPSNTDKLIF.

This chain joins TRDV2 and TRDJ3; D is unclear. This CDR3 comprises 17 residues. V was cut by 0 bases and J by 2 bases, with 10 bases left in between. CDR1 and CDR2 (germline): GEAIGNYY, EKD. In nucleotides, the CDR3 is TGTGCCTGTGACACCGCAATGGCCACCTGGGACACCCGACAGATGTTTTTC. This sequence encodes CACDTAMATWDTRQMFF.

This clone turned up a few times. A single base is all that separates this from a far larger clone, so a read error is likely. The chain uses TRAV38-2/DV8 and TRDJ1; 12 nucleotides align to TRDD3. Germline loops: CDR1 TSESDYY, CDR2 QEAYKQQN. CDR3 size: 15 residues. The CDR3 protein is CALRGWGIRTEKLIF. In DNA form, the CDR3 reads TGTGCTCTCCGTGGCTGGGGGATACGAACCGAGAAACTCATCTTT.

J is TRDJ1 and V is TRDV1; TRDD3 agrees at 11 bases. The CDR3 runs to 25 residues. The junction had 32 bases not matched to a gene; V was cut back by 5 bases and J by 0 bases. Germline lookup yields CDR1 TSWWSYY and CDR2 QGS. This CDR3 is CALGPPAHMGWGILRGGSYTDKLIF. DNA of the CDR3: TGTGCTCTTGGGCCCCCCGCTCACATGGGCTGGGGGATACTGAGAGGCGGTTCGTACACCGATAAACTCATCTTT.

This clone was detected a few times. This is likely an artifact of a read error, given a far larger clone one base away. The identical CDR3 is also encoded by other nucleotide sequences in the sample. The chain has TRAV29/DV5 and TRDJ1, with D maybe TRDD2 (7 bases). This CDR3 spans 20 amino acids. Looked up from germline, CDR1 is NSMFDY and CDR2 is ISSIKDK. The CDR3 region has the DNA TGTGCAGCAAGTGGGCCTTCCTTAGACGCTGCTGGGGCGTACACTGATAAACTCATCTTT. This sequence encodes CAASGPSLDAAGAYTDKLIF. Variable domain in full (rest from reference TRAV29/DV5 and TRDJ1): DQQVKQNSPSLSVQEGRISILNCDYTNSMFDYFLWYKKYPAEGPTFLISISSIKDKNEDGRFTVFLNKSAKHLSLHIVPSQPGDSAVYFCAASGPSLDAAGAYTDKLIFGKGTRVTVEP.

This clone was seen a handful of times. A far larger clone is one nucleotide away, so this likely arose from a read error. V is TRDV2 and J is TRDJ3; TRDD3 agrees at 9 bases. The CDR3 runs to 24 residues. CDR1 and CDR2 from the germline V gene are GEAIGNYY and EKD. CDR3: CAFDTGLPFQPGIRRSWDTRQMFF. CDR3 DNA: TGTGCCTTTGACACCGGATTACCCTTCCAACCGGGGATACGCCGCTCCTGGGACACCCGACAGATGTTTTTC.

On this clone: With only one base between it and a far larger clone, this is likely a read error. The identical CDR3 is also encoded by other nucleotide sequences in the sample. The chain recombines TRDV1 with TRDJ1; TRDD3 aligns across 8 bases. V lost 4 bases and J lost 1; bases outside the gene matches: 14. The germline V gene encodes CDR1 TSWWSYY and CDR2 QGS. This CDR3 is 18 amino acids long. The CDR3 bases are TGTGCTCTTGGGGTTTCTCATACTGGGGGGTACGGCACCGATAAACTCATCTTT. It encodes CALGVSHTGGYGTDKLIF.

This rearrangement joins TRDV2 to TRDJ1; 8 positions match TRDD3. CDR3 size: 15 residues. V was clipped by 1 base and J by 2 bases; unmatched bases: 5. Per the germline V gene, CDR1 is GEAIGNYY and CDR2 is EKD. The CDR3 here is CACDTGYAATDKLIF. The CDR3 nucleotides read TGTGCCTGTGACACGGGATACGCTGCGACCGATAAACTCATCTTT.

The sample holds a few counts of this clone. A far larger clone is one nucleotide away, so this likely arose from a read error. This chain connects TRDV1 to TRDJ1; 9 bases match TRDD3. V was clipped by 1 base and J by 3 bases; unmatched bases: 18. Per germline, CDR1 TSWWSYY and CDR2 QGS. This CDR3 is built from 20 residues. The chain's CDR3 is CALGEQSGTNGGYPADKLIF. In nucleotides, the CDR3 is TGTGCTCTTGGGGAACAGTCGGGGACGAATGGGGGATATCCTGCCGATAAACTCATCTTT.

By sample share, this clone is hyperexpanded. The J gene is TRDJ3, the V gene TRDV2; 7 nucleotides line up with TRDD3. V lost 0 bases to trimming and J lost 0 bases; unmatched junction nucleotides: 10. The length of the CDR3 is 20 residues. Germline V gene data show CDR1 as GEAIGNYY and CDR2 as EKD. For the CDR3, the DNA is TGTGCCTGTGACACCGTGGAGGGGGATTCAAGCTCCTGGGACACCCGACAGATGTTTTTC. This encodes CACDTVEGDSSSWDTRQMFF.

As concerns this clone: This likely stems from a read error, as it lies one base from a far larger clone. The V call is TRDV3, the J call TRDJ2; 7 nucleotides agree with TRDD3. This CDR3 region has 16 residues. Germline CDR1 is TVYSNPD and CDR2 is GDNSRS (reference sequence). After removal of 3 bases from V and 0 bases from J, the junction contained 10 bases not matched to a gene. CDR3 nucleotide sequence: TGTGCCTTCACCCCGGGGGATGTGGCTTTGACAGCACAACTCTTCTTT. Its protein is CAFTPGDVALTAQLFF.

As for this clone: A far larger clone is just one base off, so this is likely a read error. In the same sample, other DNA sequences code for this CDR3. CDR3 in amino acids: CALGELGEVGWGILRGGSYTDKLIF. The CDR3 DNA reads TGTGCTCTTGGGGAACTAGGTGAGGTTGGATGGGGGATACTGAGAGGCGGGTCGTACACCGATAAACTCATCTTT. The rearrangement uses TRDV1 and TRDJ1; 10 bases are a match to TRDD3. The CDR3 runs to 25 residues. Looked up from germline, CDR1 is TSWWSYY and CDR2 is QGS. V lost 0 bases and J lost 0; bases outside the gene matches: 28.

This clone was observed a handful of times. A far larger clone is only one base removed, so a read error is likely. The chain links TRDV1 to TRDJ2, with D perhaps TRDD2 (5 bases). The CDR3 has 18 residues. Trimming stripped 0 bases from V and 6 bases from J, with 20 bases between. CDR1 TSWWSYY and CDR2 QGS come from the germline V gene. The CDR3 protein is CALGELIPTVSLAAQLFF. DNA for the CDR3: TGTGCTCTTGGGGAACTAATCCCTACGGTGTCGCTGGCAGCACAACTCTTCTTT.

About this clone itself: A far larger clone is off by one base, so a read error is likely. In nucleotides, the CDR3 is TGTGCTCTTGGGGATAGGAAGAGGATATCAATGTCTGTCCCGTCAAACACCGATAAACTCATCTTT. The encoded protein is CALGDRKRISMSVPSNTDKLIF. The V call is TRDV1, the J call TRDJ1; D possibly corresponds to TRDD3 (5 bases). Trimming pared 3 bases from V and 0 bases from J, leaving 32 bases between. Looked up from germline, CDR1 is TSWWSYY and CDR2 is QGS. The CDR3 covers 22 residues.

As for this clone: It is unclear where the CDR3 begins or ends on the DNA, so no DNA is shown, and the CDR3 is as TCRdb lists it. The rearrangement joins TRAV29/DV5 to TRDJ1; the table names TRDD3, a call not compared with the DNA. Inclusive of both ends, the CDR3 amounts to 20 amino acids. Germline CDR1 and CDR2: NSMFDY and ISSIKDK. Here the CDR3 reads CSVLLCSKPYRTGGTDKLIF.

Comment on this clone: A far larger clone is one nucleotide away, so this likely arose from a read error. The same CDR3 also results from other DNA sequences found in this sample. This chain connects TRDV1 to TRDJ1, with a weak D call TRDD2 (9 bases). The CDR3 is made up of 22 amino acids. CDR1 and CDR2 from the germline V gene are TSWWSYY and QGS. The CDR3 spells CALGGGTFLRVPGGPYTDKLIF. In DNA form, the CDR3 reads TGTGCCCTTGGGGGGGGGACCTTCCTACGAGTCCCTGGGGGACCTTACACCGATAAACTCATCTTT.

A note on this clone: A far larger clone is just one base off, so this is likely a read error. The gene calls are TRDV3 and TRDJ1; 7 bases align to TRDD3. The CDR3 spans 12 residues. V dropped 4 bases and J dropped 3; count of bases not matched to a gene: 5. Germline assignment: CDR1 TVYSNPD and CDR2 GDNSRS (reference sequence). The CDR3 nucleotides are TGTGCCTCGGGGATATGGGCCGATAAACTCATCTTT. Translating gives CASGIWADKLIF. The full variable domain, in which reference TRDV3 and TRDJ1 provide the parts outside the CDR3, is CDKVTQSSPDQTVASGSEVVLLCTYDTVYSNPDLFWYRIRPDYSFQFVFYGDNSRSEGADFTQGRFSVKHILTQKAFHLVISPVRTEDSATYYCASGIWADKLIFGKGTRVTVEP.

On this clone: A far larger clone is only one base removed, so a read error is likely. The rearrangement links TRDV1 to TRDJ3; 10 bases are a match to TRDD3. Germline V lookup: CDR1 TSWWSYY, CDR2 QGS. The CDR3 covers 25 residues. V trimming: 5 bases; J trimming: 0 bases; junction bases outside the gene matches: 25. The CDR3 region is CALGTPAHMGWGITPSSWDTRQMFF. The CDR3 region has the DNA TGTGCTCTTGGGACCCCCGCTCACATGGGCTGGGGGATAACCCCCAGCTCCTGGGACACCCGACAGATGTTTTTC.

This clone counts as large. The DNA of the CDR3 is TGTGCCTGTGACACCGTGGGGGATACGGGGGTCGCCTGGGACACCCGACAGATGTTTTTC. Protein: CACDTVGDTGVAWDTRQMFF. The chain has TRDV2 and TRDJ3, with 11 bases matching TRDD3. Trimming cost V 0 bases and J 2 bases; bases outside gene matches: 8. The CDR3 extends over 20 amino acids. Germline lookup yields CDR1 GEAIGNYY and CDR2 EKD.

A remark on this clone: This DNA's translation and the protein TCRdb lists, from a much larger clone, do not match at residue 3, likely due to a read error; the protein shown is translated from the DNA. This chain uses TRAV29/DV5 with TRDJ1, with 8 bases aligning to TRDD3. Germline V gene lookup returns CDR1 NSMFDY and CDR2 ISSIKDK. There are 16 residues in the CDR3. The CDR3 loop reads CATSHTVLGGTDKLIF. CDR3 sequence (DNA): TGTGCAACAAGCCATACCGTACTGGGGGGCACCGATAAACTCATCTTT.